Reported below is one TCR beta chain. Its target antigen remains unknown. The sample holds no much larger clone one base away, and base qualities are not on file. Trimming removed 0 bases from V and 5 bases from J; the gene matches leave 7 bases unexplained. CDR1 and CDR2, looked up from the germline V gene, are MNHEY and SVGAGI. There are 16 amino acids in the CDR3, from cysteine to phenylalanine inclusive. CDR3 DNA only is kept here, 48 bases in frame from base 1. One collaborating source in Seattle enrolled patients during active infection and followed them longitudinally through the course of disease. Whole blood was collected in K2EDTA tubes by collaborating institutions according to the institutions' own protocols. For TCRbeta analysis, collaborators shipped samples in one of three forms: frozen whole blood, isolated PBMCs, or DNA extracted from either of those sample types. This sample is part of a study of blood T cell repertoires in COVID-19 (dated by TCRdb to 2020 to 2021). Regarding the study in general: The collaborator samples originated in the United States, Italy and Spain and spanned the acute and convalescent phases of COVID-19. The material from the prospective study consisted of cDNA or gDNA derived from T cells, B-cell-depleted T cells, or PBMCs. Deeply sampled blood TCRbeta repertoires from subjects exposed to, actively infected with, or recovered from COVID-19 were included in the dataset. The repertoires were made available in a free public database intended to serve as a resource for research on the immune response to SARS-CoV-2. The samples were drawn from the first 160 participants of the ongoing ImmuneRACE study and from 950 to 1,500 subjects provided by 6 global collaborators. The sample metadata nearly always contained a de-identified subject ID, COVID-19 status, age in years and sex. Where HLA class I and class II types were available, the types were taken from metadata supplied by the sample provider, not from assay-based typing.

Broader findings and caveats from the paper: How much clinical and demographic metadata was included differed by source and by participant, and the metadata was provided uncurated.

TCRbeta CDR3 regions were amplified from genomic DNA by means of the immunoSEQ Assay, a bias-controlled multiplex PCR. As for how the authors treated the data: Nucleated cell counts per sample were estimated from amplification of reference gene primers within the assay. To quantify the absolute abundance of each unique TCRbeta CDR3 rearrangement, sequence reads were collapsed and filtered. For each sample, productive Simpson clonality was calculated as the square root of Simpson's diversity index over productive rearrangements. Sourced from immuneACCESS, this table was stored by TCRdb with only in-frame sequences that have V and J called. A share of the clones is absent; for the studies checked, an unresolved V gene accounts for under half, and the remainder has no known explanation. For V, J and clone size, that table is used; D and trimming come from the DNA. A total of about 98,000 clones appear in this sample, about 85% of them only once. The ten largest clones take up roughly 5.6% of the sample.

The TCR was taken from a woman aged 50 to 60 with COVID-19, enrolled during active disease. Here the chain combines TRBV6-5 and TRBJ2-7; 10 bases in the middle match TRBD1. The source material was peripheral blood. The DNA reads TGTGCCAGCAGTTACTCCGGGACAGGGGTAGGCGACGAGCAGTACTTC. Translated, it reads CASSYSGTGVGDEQYF.